This T cell receptor (beta chain) was retrieved from a study of T cells in localized non-small cell lung cancer. Germline V gene data show CDR1 as MDHEN and CDR2 as SYDVKM. The ends were cut back, 5 bases at V and 4 bases at J, with 15 bases in the middle. The CDR3 has 15 residues. Generated by immunoSEQ multiplex PCR, the TCRdb table keeps only in-frame clones and is missing some. The table records about 77,000 clones, 88% of them present only once. The clonotype was recovered from a woman aged 40-69 years with stage I squamous cell lung carcinoma. The chain couples TRBV28 to TRBJ1-5, with a tentative D call TRBD1 (5 bases). The sequencing here drew on peripheral blood, taken before any cancer treatment. The CDR3 sequence: CASSNPGTTNQPQHF. CDR3 nucleotides: TGTGCCAGCAGTAACCCAGGGACGACTAATCAGCCCCAGCATTTT.